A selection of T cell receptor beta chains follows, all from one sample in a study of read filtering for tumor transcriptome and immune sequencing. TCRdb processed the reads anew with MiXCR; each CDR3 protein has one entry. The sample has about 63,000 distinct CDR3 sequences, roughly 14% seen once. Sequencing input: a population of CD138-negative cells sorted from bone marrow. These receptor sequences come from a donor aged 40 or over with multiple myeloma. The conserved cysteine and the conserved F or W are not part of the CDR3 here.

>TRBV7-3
ASSFLGGDTDTQY
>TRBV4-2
ASRVTAGAYNEQF
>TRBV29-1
SALPSATEAF
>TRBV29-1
SVKGLAGDRGNEQF
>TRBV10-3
AISDVGGRNQPQH
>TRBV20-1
SASELAGRTDTQY
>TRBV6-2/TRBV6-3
ASMRTYSNQPQH
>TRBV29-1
SVAGVTNTEAF
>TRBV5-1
ASSLAGLAGSEQF
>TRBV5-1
ASSLVTNNEQF
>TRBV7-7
ASSSGLADTYEQY
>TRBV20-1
SARDVSSYGYT
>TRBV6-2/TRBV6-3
ASSSQSWEWGTDTQY
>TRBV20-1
RAAISGFTDTQH
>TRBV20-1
SARDPTGFEEY